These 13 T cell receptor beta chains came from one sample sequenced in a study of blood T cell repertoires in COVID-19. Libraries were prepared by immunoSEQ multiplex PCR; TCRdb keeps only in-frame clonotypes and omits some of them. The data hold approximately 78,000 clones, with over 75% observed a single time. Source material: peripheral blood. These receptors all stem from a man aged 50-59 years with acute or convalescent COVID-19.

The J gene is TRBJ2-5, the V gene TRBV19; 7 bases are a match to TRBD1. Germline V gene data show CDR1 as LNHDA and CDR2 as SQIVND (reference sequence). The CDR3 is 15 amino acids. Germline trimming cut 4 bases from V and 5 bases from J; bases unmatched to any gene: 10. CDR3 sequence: CASSSRDRAAETQYF. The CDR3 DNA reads TGTGCCAGTAGTAGCCGGGACAGAGCAGCCGAGACCCAGTACTTC.

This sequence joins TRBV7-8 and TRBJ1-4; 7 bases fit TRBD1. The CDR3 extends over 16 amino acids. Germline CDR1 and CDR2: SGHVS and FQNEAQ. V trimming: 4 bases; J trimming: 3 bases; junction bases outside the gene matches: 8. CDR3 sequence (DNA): TGTGCCAGCAGCTCAGAAATGGGACAGCCTAATGAAAAACTGTTTTTT. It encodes CASSSEMGQPNEKLFF.

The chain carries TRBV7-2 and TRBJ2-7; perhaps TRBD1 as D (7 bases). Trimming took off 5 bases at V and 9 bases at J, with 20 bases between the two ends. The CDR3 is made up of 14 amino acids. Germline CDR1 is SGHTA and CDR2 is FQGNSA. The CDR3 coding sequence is TGTGCCAGCAGCGCAGGGGGGACACCTACGCCGCAGTACTTC. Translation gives CASSAGGTPTPQYF.

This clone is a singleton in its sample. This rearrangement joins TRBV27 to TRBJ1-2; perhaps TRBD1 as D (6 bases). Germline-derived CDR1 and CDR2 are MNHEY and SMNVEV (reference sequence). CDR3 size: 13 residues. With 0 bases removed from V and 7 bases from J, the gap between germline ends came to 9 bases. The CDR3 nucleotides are TGTGCCAGCAGTTTATCGGCAGGGGTTGGCTACACCTTC. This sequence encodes CASSLSAGVGYTF.

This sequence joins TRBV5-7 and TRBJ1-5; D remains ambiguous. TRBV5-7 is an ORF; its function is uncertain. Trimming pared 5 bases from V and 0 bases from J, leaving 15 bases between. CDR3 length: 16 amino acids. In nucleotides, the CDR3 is TGTGCCAGCAGGAAACTCAACGGTCCTAGCAATCAGCCCCAGCATTTT. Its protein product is CASRKLNGPSNQPQHF.

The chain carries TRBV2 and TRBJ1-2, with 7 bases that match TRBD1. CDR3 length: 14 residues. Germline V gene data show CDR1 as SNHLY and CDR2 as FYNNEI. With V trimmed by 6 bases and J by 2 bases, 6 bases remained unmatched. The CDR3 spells CASRPGQQNYGYTF. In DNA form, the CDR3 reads TGTGCCAGCAGACCGGGACAGCAAAACTATGGCTACACCTTC. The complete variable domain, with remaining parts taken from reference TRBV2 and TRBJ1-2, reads EPEVTQTPSHQVTQMGQEVILRCVPISNHLYFYWYRQILGQKVEFLVSFYNNEISEKSEIFDDQFSVERPDGSNFTLKIRSTKLEDSAMYFCASRPGQQNYGYTFGSGTRLTVV.

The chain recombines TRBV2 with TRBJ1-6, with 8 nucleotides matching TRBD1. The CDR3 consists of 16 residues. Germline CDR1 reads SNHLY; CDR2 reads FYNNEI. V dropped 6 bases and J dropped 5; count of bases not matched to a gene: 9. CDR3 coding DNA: TGTGCCAGCAGCGGACAGGGATTTCCCAATAATTCACCCCTCCACTTT. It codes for CASSGQGFPNNSPLHF.

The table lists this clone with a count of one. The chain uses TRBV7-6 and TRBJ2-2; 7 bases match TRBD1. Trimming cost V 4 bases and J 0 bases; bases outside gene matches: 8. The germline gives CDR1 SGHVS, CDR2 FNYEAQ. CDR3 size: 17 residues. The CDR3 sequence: CASSSVTTGSNTGELFF. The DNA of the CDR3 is TGTGCCAGCAGCTCGGTTACGACAGGGTCGAACACCGGGGAGCTGTTTTTT.

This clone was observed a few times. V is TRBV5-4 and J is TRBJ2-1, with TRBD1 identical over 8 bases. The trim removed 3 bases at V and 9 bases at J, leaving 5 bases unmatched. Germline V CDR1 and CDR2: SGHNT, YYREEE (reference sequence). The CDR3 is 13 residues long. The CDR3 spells CASSSDRGGEQFF. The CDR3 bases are TGTGCCAGCAGCTCCGACAGGGGTGGTGAGCAGTTCTTC.

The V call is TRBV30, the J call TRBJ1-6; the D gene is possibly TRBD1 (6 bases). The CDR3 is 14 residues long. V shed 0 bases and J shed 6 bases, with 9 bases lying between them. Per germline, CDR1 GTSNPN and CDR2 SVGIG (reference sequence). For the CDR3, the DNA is TGTGCCTGGAGTGTAGGACAGTCTAATTCACCCCTCCACTTT. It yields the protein CAWSVGQSNSPLHF.

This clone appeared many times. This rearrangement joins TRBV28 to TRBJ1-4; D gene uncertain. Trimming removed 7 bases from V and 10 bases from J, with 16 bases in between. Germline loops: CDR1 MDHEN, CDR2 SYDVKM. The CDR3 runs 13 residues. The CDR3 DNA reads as TGTGCCAGCAAAGGGAGCTTAATAGGAAAACTGTTTTTT. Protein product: CASKGSLIGKLFF.

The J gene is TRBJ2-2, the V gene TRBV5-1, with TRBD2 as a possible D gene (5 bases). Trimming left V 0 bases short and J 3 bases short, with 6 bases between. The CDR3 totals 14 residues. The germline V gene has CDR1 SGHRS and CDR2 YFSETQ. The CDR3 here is CASSLGGDTGELFF. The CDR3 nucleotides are TGCGCCAGCAGCTTGGGGGGAGACACCGGGGAGCTGTTTTTT. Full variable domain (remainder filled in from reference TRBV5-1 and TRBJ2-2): KAGVTQTPRYLIKTRGQQVTLSCSPISGHRSVSWYQQTPGQGLQFLFEYFSETQRNKGNFPGRFSGRQFSNSRSEMNVSTLELGDSALYLCASSLGGDTGELFFGEGSRLTVL.

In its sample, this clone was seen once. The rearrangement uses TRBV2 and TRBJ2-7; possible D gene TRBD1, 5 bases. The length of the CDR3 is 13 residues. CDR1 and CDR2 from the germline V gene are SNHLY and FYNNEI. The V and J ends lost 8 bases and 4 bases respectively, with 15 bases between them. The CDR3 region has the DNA TGTGCCAGCCTACAGGCGGCTTGGTACGAGCAGTACTTC. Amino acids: CASLQAAWYEQYF.